Presented here are 31 T cell receptor beta chains from one specimen sequenced in a study of blood T cells in healthy people across ages. The second PCR ran roughly 6 to 12 cycles with a sample-barcoded 5' primer and J-beta primers. MiXCR, applied by TCRdb to the 5' RACE reads, yields one record per CDR3 protein. The profile shows about 670,000 distinct CDR3 sequences, 40% to 45% of them singletons. Source material: blood. Source of these receptors: a man aged 80 or over in good health.

This clonotype came up a few times. This rearrangement joins TRBV4-3 to TRBJ1-2, with unresolved D. Germline V lookup: CDR1 LGHNA, CDR2 YSLEER. Trimming took off 1 base at V and 1 base at J, with 10 bases between the two ends. This CDR3 has 15 residues. CDR3 residues: CASSQGEGINYGYTF. In DNA, the CDR3 is TGCGCCAGCAGCCAAGGTGAAGGGATTAACTATGGCTACACCTTC.

This clonotype has a handful of counts. The rearrangement joins TRBV5-1 to TRBJ2-5, with D possibly TRBD2 on 5 matching bases. CDR3 size: 15 residues. The V and J ends lost 1 base and 5 bases respectively, with 15 bases between them. The V gene's germline CDR1 is SGHRS and CDR2 YFSETQ. As DNA, the CDR3 is TGCGCCAGCAGCTTGCGGCCGTCCGGGAAGGAGACCCAGTACTTC. It yields the protein CASSLRPSGKETQYF.

The table lists this clonotype with a count of one. The gene calls are TRBV6-1 and TRBJ1-1; D ambiguous. V was shortened by 6 bases and J by 6 bases, with 17 bases between the two germline ends. Per the germline V gene, CDR1 is MNHNS and CDR2 is SASEGT. The CDR3 loop spans 14 amino acids. The CDR3 protein is CASRPIDLPPEAFF. CDR3 bases: TGTGCCAGCAGACCAATCGACTTACCCCCTGAAGCTTTCTTT.

To note about this clonotype: This CDR3 is missing its conserved last phenylalanine or tryptophan, likely due to a read error. The chain carries TRBV20-1 and TRBJ2-1; TRBD2 aligns across 8 bases. Germline V gene sequence: CDR1 DFQATT, CDR2 SNEGSKA (reference sequence). V was pared by 1 base and J by 6 bases, with 8 bases of the junction left unmatched. This CDR3 region has 15 residues. This CDR3 reads CSARGYSGDSNEQFL. The DNA for the CDR3 is TGCAGTGCTAGAGGGTATAGCGGGGACTCCAATGAGCAGTTCCTC.

Concerning this clonotype itself: A much bigger clone sits one base away, suggesting this may be a read error. The gene calls are TRBV11-2 and TRBJ2-5; 9 nucleotides agree with TRBD2. CDR1 SGHAT and CDR2 FQNNGV come from the germline V gene. CDR3 size: 15 residues. The trim removed 3 bases at V and 11 bases at J, leaving 13 bases unmatched. The CDR3 bases are TGTGCCAGCAGCTTCCAAGCGGGGGGCCGGGATGAGCAGTACTTC. This gives the protein CASSFQAGGRDEQYF.

This clonotype has a handful of counts. The gene calls are TRBV9 and TRBJ2-3; 10 bases are shared with TRBD1. The V segment lost 0 bases and the J segment 4 bases; nucleotides outside the gene matches: 8. The CDR3 has 17 amino acids. CDR1 and CDR2 (germline): SGDLS, YYNGEE. Written as DNA, the CDR3 is TGTGCCAGCAGCGTAGCCCACGGGACAGGGGTCCCAGATACGCAGTATTTT. This gives the protein CASSVAHGTGVPDTQYF.

CDR3 region: CASSLEQRYNEQYF. The CDR3 DNA is TGCGCCAGCAGCTTGGAACAGAGATACAATGAGCAGTACTTC. The rearrangement joins TRBV5-1 to TRBJ2-1, with unresolved D. The J call is in doubt because the DNA end fits TRBJ2-7 better. The CDR3 is 14 residues long. Germline lookup yields CDR1 SGHRS and CDR2 YFSETQ.

There are many counts of this clonotype. The chain combines TRBV6-5 with TRBJ1-2; D perhaps matches TRBD1 (6 bases). The CDR3 loop spans 15 amino acids. Trimming pared 5 bases from V and 5 bases from J, leaving 18 bases between. CDR1 and CDR2 (germline): MNHEY, SVGAGI. The CDR3 reads CASSRGGGASYGYTF. The DNA of the CDR3 is TGTGCCAGCAGTCGTGGGGGGGGCGCGTCGTATGGCTACACCTTC.

The rearrangement joins TRBV15 to TRBJ1-6; perhaps TRBD1 as D (5 bases). Germline values: CDR1 LNHNV, CDR2 YYDKDF (reference sequence). Trimming pared 0 bases from V and 10 bases from J, leaving 10 bases between. This CDR3 contains 14 residues. CDR3 coding DNA: TGTGCCACCAGCAGAGATCATGAGGGGTCACCCCTCCACTTT. It codes for CATSRDHEGSPLHF.

This sequence joins TRBV6-1 and TRBJ2-3; maybe TRBD1 (6 bases). The CDR3 has 13 residues. V lost 8 bases to trimming and J lost 4 bases, with 13 bases between them. The V gene's germline CDR1 is MNHNS and CDR2 SASEGT. The CDR3 region has the DNA TGTGCCAGCCCAAAAGGGGGACCAGATACGCAGTATTTT. Translated: CASPKGGPDTQYF.

Details on this clonotype: Just one base apart from a much larger clone, this may be a read error. The chain is built from TRBV6-2 or TRBV6-3 and TRBJ2-5; 10 bases match TRBD1. V lost 7 bases, J lost 7 bases, and 9 bases stayed unmatched. The germline gives CDR1 MNHEY, CDR2 SVGEGT. There are 14 residues in the CDR3. The CDR3 protein is CASTKRTGGVTQYF. CDR3 nucleotide sequence: TGTGCCAGCACCAAAAGGACAGGGGGAGTGACCCAGTACTTC.

This clonotype was detected only a few times. The rearrangement links TRBV4-1 to TRBJ2-6; 7 bases agree with TRBD2. Trimming took 0 bases from V and 4 from J; bases not matched to a gene: 6. In germline, CDR1 is MGHRA, CDR2 YSYEKL. The CDR3 covers 17 residues. The CDR3 protein is CASSQDGGGAGANVLTF. As DNA, the CDR3 is TGCGCCAGCAGCCAAGATGGGGGGGGAGCAGGGGCCAACGTCCTGACTTTC.

The chain is built from TRBV9 and TRBJ1-2; TRBD1 matches at 8 bases. The CDR3 is made up of 15 amino acids. The V and J ends lost 4 bases and 0 bases, in that order; junction bases with no gene match: 5. Germline lookup yields CDR1 SGDLS and CDR2 YYNGEE. The DNA for the CDR3 is TGTGCCAGCAGCCAGACAGGGGAACCTAACTATGGCTACACCTTC. Its translation: CASSQTGEPNYGYTF.

V usage is TRBV2 and J usage is TRBJ2-3, with TRBD1 identical over 7 bases. This CDR3 is built from 14 residues. V trimming: 7 bases; J trimming: 4 bases; junction bases outside the gene matches: 8. CDR1 and CDR2 (germline): SNHLY, FYNNEI. DNA for the CDR3: TGTGCCAGCACCAGACAGGGTTTGGCAGATACGCAGTATTTT. Amino acid sequence: CASTRQGLADTQYF.

J is TRBJ2-1 and V is TRBV20-1; 9 nucleotides agree with TRBD1. CDR3 length equals 15 residues. Per germline, CDR1 DFQATT and CDR2 SNEGSKA (reference sequence). Trimming took 0 bases from V and 8 from J; bases not matched to a gene: 8. This CDR3 reads CSARDPWTGVHEQFF. In DNA form, the CDR3 reads TGCAGTGCTAGAGATCCCTGGACAGGGGTACATGAGCAGTTCTTC.

This clonotype was observed many times. The chain links TRBV20-1 to TRBJ2-3; tentatively, D is TRBD1 (5 bases). The CDR3 contains 15 residues. The germline V gene has CDR1 DFQATT and CDR2 SNEGSKA (reference sequence). Trimming pared 3 bases from V and 2 bases from J, leaving 15 bases between. CDR3: CSASQGARLTDTQYF. For the CDR3, the DNA is TGCAGTGCTAGTCAAGGGGCCCGACTCACAGATACGCAGTATTTT.

This clonotype was counted only a few times. The V call is TRBV29-1, the J call TRBJ1-2, with D tentatively TRBD1 (5 bases). The CDR3 extends over 16 amino acids. Germline V gives CDR1 SQVTM, CDR2 ANQGSEA. V shed 6 bases and J shed 4 bases, with 24 bases lying between them. The CDR3 coding sequence is TGCAGCGTGGACGAAAGCCGGGGGGGGTCGACCTATGGCTACACCTTC. Translating it yields CSVDESRGGSTYGYTF.

The rearrangement uses TRBV7-6 and TRBJ2-7; 9 nucleotides match TRBD2. Germline V gives CDR1 SGHVS, CDR2 FNYEAQ. The CDR3 has 18 residues. V lost 0 bases and J lost 4; bases outside the gene matches: 13. The CDR3 sequence is CASSLANSGGTSMYEQYF. Here the CDR3 DNA reads TGTGCCAGCAGCTTAGCCAACTCAGGGGGGACTAGCATGTACGAGCAGTACTTC.

V is TRBV4-2 and J is TRBJ2-1; 10 positions match TRBD2. This CDR3 spans 15 amino acids. Germline V CDR1 and CDR2: LGHNA, YNFKEQ. J gave up 2 bases and V 2 bases, and 0 bases lay outside the gene matches. CDR3 nucleotides: TGTGCCAGCAGCCAACTAGCGGGGGCCTACAATGAGCAGTTCTTC. Translating gives CASSQLAGAYNEQFF.

J is TRBJ2-1 and V is TRBV28; 9 bases are a match to TRBD1. This CDR3 is 14 amino acids long. Germline V lookup: CDR1 MDHEN, CDR2 SYDVKM. Trimming took 5 bases from V and 4 from J; bases not matched to a gene: 3. In nucleotides, the CDR3 is TGTGCCAGCAGTACAGGGGGCGGGTACAATGAGCAGTTCTTC. Its protein product is CASSTGGGYNEQFF.

This clonotype was counted only a few times. V and J are TRBV7-3 and TRBJ2-3, with 8 bases identical to TRBD2. Trimming removed 3 bases from V and 12 bases from J; junction bases left unmatched: 11. There are 14 residues in the CDR3. Germline loops: CDR1 SGHTA, CDR2 FQGTGA. The DNA of the CDR3 is TGTGCCAGCAGCTTTCTCCCCGACAGCGGGAGCCAGTATTTT. Translation: CASSFLPDSGSQYF.

V and J are TRBV5-1 and TRBJ1-1; the D gene is possibly TRBD1 (5 bases). The CDR3 length is 14 residues. The germline V gene has CDR1 SGHRS and CDR2 YFSETQ. The germline V and J ends were trimmed by 0 bases and 4 bases, with 10 bases remaining between them. CDR3 in amino acids: CASSLGGGGTEAFF. The CDR3 region has the DNA TGCGCCAGCAGCTTGGGGGGCGGCGGCACTGAAGCTTTCTTT.

The V and J genes are TRBV20-1 and TRBJ2-7, with TRBD2 as a possible D gene (6 bases). The CDR3 is 15 amino acids. V shed 3 bases and J shed 2 bases, with 17 bases lying between them. Germline values: CDR1 DFQATT, CDR2 SNEGSKA (reference sequence). CDR3 in amino acids: CSAREGRTLPYEQYF. The DNA of the CDR3 is TGCAGTGCTAGGGAGGGCCGGACACTGCCCTACGAGCAGTACTTC.

This clonotype was observed a handful of times. This chain uses TRBV10-3 with TRBJ2-1, with a weak D call TRBD2 (6 bases). The J call may be incorrect, as the DNA end agrees better with TRBJ2-7. Germline values: CDR1 ENHRY, CDR2 SYGVKD. The CDR3 is 15 amino acids. In DNA, the CDR3 is TGTGCCATCAGGAGGGACTCCAGCTCCTACAATGAGCAGTACTTC. It translates to CAIRRDSSSYNEQYF.

V is TRBV6-5 and J is TRBJ2-5, with 7 bases identical to TRBD1. The DNA end favors TRBJ2-7, so the J call may be wrong. Germline CDR1 and CDR2: MNHEY and SVGAGI. This CDR3 has 16 residues. The CDR3 reads CASRQFLTGVGYEQYF. CDR3 DNA: TGTGCCAGCAGACAATTCTTAACAGGGGTCGGATACGAGCAGTACTTC.

As DNA, the CDR3 is TGCGCCAGCAGCCTCGGGGACAGGGGGACCACAGATACGCAGTATTTT. The encoded protein is CASSLGDRGTTDTQYF. This chain joins TRBV5-1 and TRBJ2-3; 11 bases are shared with TRBD1. Germline V gives CDR1 SGHRS, CDR2 YFSETQ. The CDR3 extends over 16 amino acids. V dropped 4 bases and J dropped 2; count of bases not matched to a gene: 6.

As to this clonotype: The junction and the germline gene differ at one end; a read error may be behind it. CDR3: CASSLGGQGANGGLFF. CDR3 coding DNA: TGTGCCAGCAGCTTAGGGGGACAGGGGGCTAACGGGGGGCTGTTTTTT. V gene TRBV7-2 combines with J gene TRBJ2-2, with 12 bases that match TRBD1. The CDR3 runs to 16 residues. Germline CDR1 is SGHTA and CDR2 is FQGNSA.

This clonotype was seen only a few times. The V call is TRBV18, the J call TRBJ2-5; weak D call: TRBD2 (5 bases). The end of the DNA fits TRBJ2-7 better, so the J call may be wrong. Germline V CDR1 and CDR2: KGHSH, LQKENI. CDR3 length equals 14 residues. The CDR3 sequence: CASSKGSSTYEQYF. CDR3 bases: TGTGCCAGCTCAAAAGGGTCTAGCACATACGAGCAGTACTTC.

J is TRBJ2-5 and V is TRBV2; TRBD1 or TRBD2 may be the D gene (5 bases each). From germline, CDR1 is SNHLY and CDR2 FYNNEI. There are 17 residues in the CDR3. The V and J ends lost 3 bases and 0 bases respectively, with 17 bases between them. In DNA, the CDR3 is TGTGCCAGCAGTGATCCGCAAGGGCTGGGGGACCAAGAGACCCAGTACTTC. Translation: CASSDPQGLGDQETQYF.

About this clonotype: A much larger clone differs by one base, so this may be a read error. The chain uses TRBV6-6 and TRBJ2-3; 8 nucleotides agree with TRBD2. This CDR3 has 14 residues. The V gene's germline CDR1 is MNHNY and CDR2 SVGAGI (reference sequence). The V and J ends lost 8 bases and 3 bases, in that order; junction bases with no gene match: 7. CDR3 protein: CASRRGDPTDTQYF. The CDR3 coding sequence is TGTGCCAGCCGGCGGGGGGACCCGACAGATACGCAGTATTTT.

This clonotype was detected only a few times. J is TRBJ2-5 and V is TRBV6-6; 9 nucleotides line up with TRBD2. The CDR3 contains 15 residues. Trimming at V came to 7 bases and at J to 4 bases, leaving 10 bases not matched to a gene. Germline V gene lookup returns CDR1 MNHNY and CDR2 SVGAGI (reference sequence). CDR3 amino acids: CASTDQGLASETQYF. The CDR3 bases are TGTGCCAGCACTGACCAGGGACTAGCCTCAGAGACCCAGTACTTC.